Reported below is one T cell receptor beta chain. The antigen is undetermined. This record belongs to a study of human CD8 memory T cell subsets. Study findings and constraints: Between stem-like memory and precursor exhausted T cell repertoires, overlap was minimal.

UMI-labeled 5' RACE generated the TCR beta libraries. In the original workflow: In each TCR beta library, there were between about 2,800 and 18,000 functional CDR3 beta clonotypes. TCRdb reanalyzed the 5' RACE reads and collapses them to one entry per CDR3 protein, without DNA. TCRdb, not the original authors, processed these V and J calls. The table lists around 20,000 distinct CDR3 sequences. PBMC were sourced from healthy-donor buffy coats. The material sequenced was CD8+ T cells from PBMCs. The sequence was collected from a human donor in good health.

CDR3 in amino acids: CASSEPTGSGDTQYF. The chain uses TRBV10-1 and TRBJ2-3; as DNA is missing, the TRBD1 call by TCRdb cannot be tested. Germline lookup yields CDR1 WNHNN and CDR2 SYGVQD (reference sequence). The CDR3 is 15 residues long.